This entry is about one T cell receptor beta chain. Antigen unknown. This CDR3 has 15 residues. CDR1 is MDHEN, CDR2 SYDVKM, per germline. Between the trimmed V and J ends, which lost 5 bases and 1 base, there was a span of 12 bases. This sample stems from a study of shared clonotypes between healthy human individuals. Naive CD8 isolation took CD45RO-negative cells positively selected for CCR7 and excluded terminally differentiated effector memory CD45RA+ cells. Original analysis: Filtering differed for immunoSEQ, which gave only junction sequences without quality scores. Here immunoSEQ multiplex PCR was the method, and the copy in TCRdb shows in-frame clones only, minus some. V, J and clone size were drawn from that table, and D and trimming were deduced from the DNA. Of around 600,000 clones detected, 95% to 98% appear once; the ten largest clones hold 0.25% to 0.35%. Points from the study as a whole: Collection of samples was limited to blood; tissue repertoires likely differ.

The receptor comes from a man under 40 in good health. The V call is TRBV28, the J call TRBJ2-1; the D gene is possibly TRBD1 (6 bases). What was sequenced was naive CD8+ T cells sorted from blood. CDR3 coding DNA: TGTGCCAGCAGTCTAAACAGGGAGTCCTACAATGAGCAGTTCTTC. It is translated as CASSLNRESYNEQFF.